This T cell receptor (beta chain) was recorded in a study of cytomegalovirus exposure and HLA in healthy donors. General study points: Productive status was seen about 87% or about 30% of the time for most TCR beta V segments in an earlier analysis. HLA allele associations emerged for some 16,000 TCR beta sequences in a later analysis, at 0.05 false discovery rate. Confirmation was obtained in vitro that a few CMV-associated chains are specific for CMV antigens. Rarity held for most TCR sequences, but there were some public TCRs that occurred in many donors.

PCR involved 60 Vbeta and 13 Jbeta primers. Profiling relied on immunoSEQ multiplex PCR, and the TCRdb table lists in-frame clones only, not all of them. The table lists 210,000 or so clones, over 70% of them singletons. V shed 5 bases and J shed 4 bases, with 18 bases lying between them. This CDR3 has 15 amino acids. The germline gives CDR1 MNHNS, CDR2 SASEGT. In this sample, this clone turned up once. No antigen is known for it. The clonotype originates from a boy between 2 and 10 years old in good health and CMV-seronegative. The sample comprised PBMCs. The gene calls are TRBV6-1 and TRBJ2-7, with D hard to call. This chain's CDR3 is CASSLTQTPSYEQYF. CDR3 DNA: TGTGCCAGCAGTTTGACACAGACCCCATCATACGAGCAGTACTTC.